The rows below give T cell receptor beta chains drawn from one sample of a study of blood T cell repertoires in COVID-19. Sequencing used immunoSEQ multiplex PCR; TCRdb keeps in-frame clones, though not all of them. Seen here are approximately 90,000 clones, over 75% observed once, and the top ten hold around 4.1%. Sequencing was carried out using peripheral blood. Receptor source: a man between 60 and 75 years old with acute or convalescent COVID-19. Both conserved end residues are part of each CDR3. The D gene is left open where the match is weak. Size values are once, few and many counts, or a class for expanded clones, and some rows have none.

v_call	clone_size	j_call	d_call	cdr3_nt	cdr3_aa
TRBV3-1/TRBV3-2	.	TRBJ1-1	TRBD1	TGTGCCAGCAGCCAAAACACCGGGACAGGGGGGACTGAAGCTTTCTTT	CASSQNTGTGGTEAFF
TRBV19	.	TRBJ2-5	TRBD1	TGTGCCAGTAGAGACCTGGGGACAGGGGGAGAGACCCAGTACTTC	CASRDLGTGGETQYF
TRBV15	.	TRBJ2-5	.	TGTGCCACCAGCAGAGGAGTTCGGGCAGGGCCTCAGACCCAGTACTTC	CATSRGVRAGPQTQYF
TRBV2	.	TRBJ2-1	TRBD2	TGTGCCAGCATCGATCTTAGCGGGATTAAAAATGAGCAGTTCTTC	CASIDLSGIKNEQFF
TRBV6-1	.	TRBJ1-4	.	TGTGCCAGCAGTGAACTACGGGGGGCAGGCGAAAAACTGTTTTTT	CASSELRGAGEKLFF
TRBV12-3/TRBV12-4	once	TRBJ1-1	.	TGTGCCACCTTGGGAGAAATGAACACTGAAGCTTTCTTT	CATLGEMNTEAFF
TRBV7-2	.	TRBJ2-2	.	TGTGCCAGCAGCTTCGACACCGGGGAGCTGTTTTTT	CASSFDTGELFF
TRBV5-6	.	TRBJ2-7	TRBD1	TGTGCCAGCAGCTTAAACAGGGGGCGTCCCTACGAGCAGTACTTC	CASSLNRGRPYEQYF
TRBV20-1	.	TRBJ2-4	.	TGCAGTGCTAGTCCGGGGGTCAACATTCAGTACTTC	CSASPGVNIQYF
TRBV27	.	TRBJ1-2	TRBD1	TGTGCCAGCAGTCCCGCAGGGGGCACGATCTATGGCTACACCTTC	CASSPAGGTIYGYTF
TRBV11-2	.	TRBJ2-7	TRBD1	TGTGCCAGCAGCTTAAGCGCAGCGGGGACAGGGGGAATGTACGAGCAGTACTTC	CASSLSAAGTGGMYEQYF
TRBV27	few	TRBJ1-1	.	TGTGCCAGCAGTTTCTTCACGAGCGGGGCCACTGAAGCTTTCTTT	CASSFFTSGATEAFF
TRBV18	.	TRBJ1-3	.	TGTGCCAGCTCCGTAGCTCCAGGGGAACCCGGAAACACCATATATTTT	CASSVAPGEPGNTIYF
TRBV25-1	.	TRBJ1-6	.	TGTGCCAGCAGTGATTCTGGGGGGGCCTCACCCCTCCACTTT	CASSDSGGASPLHF
TRBV5-4	.	TRBJ1-2	TRBD1	TGTGCCAGCAGCTACCGGGACAGGGCCTATGGCTACACCTTC	CASSYRDRAYGYTF
TRBV5-6	few	TRBJ1-6	.	TGTGCCAGCAGCTGGGGGGAGTCAGTTTCCCTCCACTTT	CASSWGESVSLHF
TRBV30	.	TRBJ1-4	.	TGTGCCTGGAGTGTACGGCAGGGCCAAGAAAAACTGTTTTTT	CAWSVRQGQEKLFF
TRBV5-1	.	TRBJ2-7	.	TGCGCCAGCAGCTTGGCCGGGGGGCTGGGCGAGCAGTACTTC	CASSLAGGLGEQYF
TRBV7-2	.	TRBJ2-5	.	TGTGCCAGCAGCTTAGCGGGAGTCGAGGAGACCCAGTACTTC	CASSLAGVEETQYF
TRBV2	.	TRBJ1-6	TRBD1	TGTGCCAGCAACTTCCCAGGGGGCGAGAATTCACCCCTCCACTTT	CASNFPGGENSPLHF
TRBV11-2	.	TRBJ2-7	.	TGTGCCAGCAGCTTAAATCCGAGCTCCTACGAGCAGTACTTC	CASSLNPSSYEQYF
TRBV5-1	.	TRBJ1-1	TRBD1	TGCGCCAGCAGCAACCAGGGGGGCGGGTACACTGAAGCTTTCTTT	CASSNQGGGYTEAFF
TRBV7-9	.	TRBJ1-2	TRBD1	TGTGCCAGCAGCCCCCGAGGAACAGGGGACTATGGCTACACCTTC	CASSPRGTGDYGYTF
TRBV4-3	.	TRBJ2-1	.	TGCGCCAGCAGTCCATCCGGTAACTCCTACAATGAGCAGTTCTTC	CASSPSGNSYNEQFF
TRBV30	.	TRBJ1-4	TRBD1	TGTGCCTGGAGTGTAGGGACAGAGAATGAAAAACTGTTTTTT	CAWSVGTENEKLFF
TRBV2	.	TRBJ2-1	TRBD2	TGTGCCAGCAGTGAGACTAGCGGGGCTTACAATGAGCAGTTCTTC	CASSETSGAYNEQFF
TRBV11-2	.	TRBJ1-4	.	TGTGCCAGCAGCCGGGAGAGGGATGAAAAACTGTTTTTT	CASSRERDEKLFF
TRBV15	.	TRBJ2-5	.	TGTGCCACCAGCAGAGGAGGCGGCGGACAAGAGACCCAGTACTTC	CATSRGGGGQETQYF
TRBV7-2	once	TRBJ1-5	.	TGTGCCAGCAGCTCCGGGCGGGACCGATATAGCAATCAGCCCCAGCATTTT	CASSSGRDRYSNQPQHF
TRBV6-5	once	TRBJ2-1	.	TGTGCCAGCAAGCCGAGGCGGGAATCCTACAATGAGCAGTTCTTC	CASKPRRESYNEQFF
TRBV9	.	TRBJ2-5	.	TGTGCCAGCAGCCCCAGGGGTACAGGGTCGGAGACCCAGTACTTC	CASSPRGTGSETQYF
TRBV19	once	TRBJ1-2	.	TGTGCCAGTAGTCCTGGACAGAACTATGGCTACACCTTC	CASSPGQNYGYTF
TRBV7-8	.	TRBJ2-7	.	TGTGCCAGCAGCTTAGGAGTTAGCGGAAGCTCCTACGAGCAGTACTTC	CASSLGVSGSSYEQYF
TRBV6-4	.	TRBJ2-1	TRBD2	TGTGCCAGCATCACACTAGCGGGAGGGGCGAATGAGCAGTTCTTC	CASITLAGGANEQFF
TRBV5-1	.	TRBJ2-4	.	TGCGCCAGCAGCGACCCACAGGGACCCAAAAACATTCAGTACTTC	CASSDPQGPKNIQYF
TRBV3-1/TRBV3-2	.	TRBJ2-5	TRBD2	TGTGCCAGCAGCCTCCGGACTAGCGGGAGTGGGGAGACCCAGTACTTC	CASSLRTSGSGETQYF
TRBV3-1/TRBV3-2	.	TRBJ2-3	.	TGTGCCAGCAGCCAAGAAGCTCTATCGGGAGATACGCAGTATTTT	CASSQEALSGDTQYF
TRBV11-2	once	TRBJ2-4	TRBD1	TGTGCCAGCAGCTTAAGACAGGGGGCCAAAAACATTCAGTACTTC	CASSLRQGAKNIQYF
TRBV19	.	TRBJ2-3	.	TGTGCCAGTAGTATAGCGGTTACAGATACGCAGTATTTT	CASSIAVTDTQYF
TRBV10-3	.	TRBJ2-1	.	TGTGCCACTGGTAGACAGCCCAATGAGCAGTTCTTC	CATGRQPNEQFF
TRBV7-2	few	TRBJ2-2	.	TGTGCCAGCAGCTTAGCGGGAGGGAACACCGGGGAGCTGTTTTTT	CASSLAGGNTGELFF
TRBV2	.	TRBJ2-1	TRBD1	TGTGCCAGCAGTCTTGGACAGGGGGCAGTTAATGAGCAGTTCTTC	CASSLGQGAVNEQFF